These 19 T cell receptor beta chains came from one sample sequenced in a study of graft-versus-host responses after intestinal transplantation. Data came from immunoSEQ multiplex PCR; TCRdb stores just in-frame clones and leaves some out. The profile shows some 48,000 clones, 85% to 95% of them singletons. The antigens these receptors bind are not known. Sequencing used unstimulated CD8+ T cells sorted from spleen or lymph node cells, obtained before transplant. The source is a human donor who was the organ donor for an intestinal transplant.

V usage is TRBV7-9 and J usage is TRBJ2-7; D gene uncertain. The CDR3 runs 14 residues. The V end was cut by 5 bases, the J end by 3 bases, with 14 bases between. Germline V lookup: CDR1 SEHNR, CDR2 FQNEAQ (reference sequence). The chain's CDR3 is CASSGQDSIYEQYF. CDR3 nucleotide sequence: TGTGCCAGCAGCGGCCAGGATTCTATCTACGAGCAGTACTTC.

The rearrangement links TRBV28 to TRBJ2-7; D not resolved. Trimming left V 7 bases short and J 0 bases short, with 16 bases between. This CDR3 has 15 residues. Germline V gene sequence: CDR1 MDHEN, CDR2 SYDVKM. CDR3 DNA sequence: TGTGCCAGCAAATATCCGGGCCCTGGCTCCTACGAGCAGTACTTC. Its protein is CASKYPGPGSYEQYF.

The chain recombines TRBV28 with TRBJ1-1; 9 bases fit TRBD1. V lost 6 bases to trimming and J lost 3 bases; unmatched junction nucleotides: 11. The CDR3 is 16 residues long. Germline V gene lookup returns CDR1 MDHEN and CDR2 SYDVKM. The CDR3 sequence: CASSRGQGTMDTEAFF. CDR3 sequence (DNA): TGTGCCAGCAGCAGGGGACAGGGTACTATGGACACTGAAGCTTTCTTT.

This chain joins TRBV9 and TRBJ1-5; D is undetermined. The germline CDR1 and CDR2 sequences are SGDLS and YYNGEE. The CDR3 spans 12 residues. V gave up 3 bases and J gave up 5 bases, with 6 bases separating them. This chain's CDR3 is CASSEGDQPQHF. CDR3 in DNA: TGTGCCAGCAGCGAAGGAGATCAGCCCCAGCATTTT.

CDR3 nucleotides: TGTGCCAGCAGTCCAAGGGAAGGCAGGGGAGCGACCGGGGAGCTGTTTTTT. It encodes CASSPREGRGATGELFF. The rearrangement uses TRBV28 and TRBJ2-2; TRBD1 might be the D (6 bases). This CDR3 contains 17 residues. Between the trimmed V and J ends, which lost 5 bases and 5 bases, there was a span of 21 bases. Germline lookup yields CDR1 MDHEN and CDR2 SYDVKM.

This chain links TRBV7-9 with TRBJ2-1; either TRBD1 or TRBD2 may fit D (5 bases each). Germline CDR1 reads SEHNR; CDR2 reads FQNEAQ (reference sequence). V was pared by 4 bases and J by 2 bases, with 12 bases between. The CDR3 loop spans 15 amino acids. The CDR3 coding sequence is TGTGCCAGCAGCTCGACAAGAGGGGCCTACAATGAGCAGTTCTTC. This gives the protein CASSSTRGAYNEQFF. Supplemented by reference TRBV7-9 and TRBJ2-1, the full variable domain reads DTGVSQNPRHKITKRGQNVTFRCDPISEHNRLYWYRQTLGQGPEFLTYFQNEAQLEKSRLLSDRFSAERPKGSFSTLEIQRTEQGDSAMYLCASSSTRGAYNEQFFGPGTRLTVL.

This sequence joins TRBV2 and TRBJ2-1; D is undetermined. The CDR3 runs 15 residues. Per the germline V gene, CDR1 is SNHLY and CDR2 is FYNNEI. V was clipped by 4 bases and J by 6 bases, with 16 bases between them. CDR3 amino acids: CASSVGNSFTNEQFF. The CDR3 DNA sequence: TGTGCCAGCAGTGTAGGCAACTCGTTTACCAATGAGCAGTTCTTC.

The J gene is TRBJ2-1, the V gene TRBV19; 7 nucleotides line up with TRBD2. The CDR3 loop spans 15 amino acids. Germline V gene lookup returns CDR1 LNHDA and CDR2 SQIVND (reference sequence). J gave up 7 bases and V 3 bases, and 9 bases lay outside the gene matches. The DNA of the CDR3 is TGTGCCAGTAGTATTTCCGCTAGCGGAGTTAATGAGCAGTTCTTC. Protein sequence: CASSISASGVNEQFF.

This clone was recorded once. The rearrangement links TRBV7-3 to TRBJ2-7, with D maybe TRBD1 (7 bases). This CDR3 is built from 14 residues. The ends were cut back, 6 bases at V and 2 bases at J, with 14 bases in the middle. From germline, CDR1 is SGHTA and CDR2 FQGTGA. The CDR3 DNA is TGTGCCAGCAGTTTGGAGGGGGCGGCCTACGAGCAGTACTTC. Its translation is CASSLEGAAYEQYF.

This rearrangement joins TRBV10-3 to TRBJ1-6, with 7 bases fitting TRBD1. The CDR3 sequence is 16 residues long. V lost 4 bases, J lost 2 bases, and 5 bases stayed unmatched. Germline V gene lookup returns CDR1 ENHRY and CDR2 SYGVKD. Written as DNA, the CDR3 is TGTGCCATCAGTGGGGACAGATCAACCTATAATTCACCCCTCCACTTT. Translation gives CAISGDRSTYNSPLHF.

J is TRBJ1-2 and V is TRBV6-5; D might be TRBD1 (5 bases). Trimming stripped 0 bases from V and 8 bases from J, with 13 bases between. The CDR3 totals 14 residues. Germline V gene sequence: CDR1 MNHEY, CDR2 SVGAGI. The CDR3 loop reads CASSYSEGRGGYTF. DNA for the CDR3: TGTGCCAGCAGTTACTCGGAGGGACGCGGCGGCTACACCTTC.

A note on this clone: Germline is not matched at one junction end, which may reflect a read error. CDR3 in DNA: TGTGCCAGCAGCTTAGAGGGACAGGGAAAAACCCTAATTTTT. This encodes CASSLEGQGKTLIF. The chain employs TRBV7-9 and TRBJ1-4, with TRBD1 identical over 9 bases. The germline gives CDR1 SEHNR, CDR2 FQNEAQ (reference sequence). This CDR3 spans 14 amino acids.

This chain joins TRBV9 and TRBJ2-7; TRBD1 matches at 9 bases. V lost 2 bases, J lost 4 bases, and 1 base stayed unmatched. The CDR3 is made up of 13 amino acids. The germline gives CDR1 SGDLS, CDR2 YYNGEE. CDR3 sequence (DNA): TGTGCCAGCAGCGTCGACAGGGGGTACGAGCAGTACTTC. Translation gives CASSVDRGYEQYF.

The CDR3 loop reads CASSSSLLLGLTTYEQYF. Written as DNA, the CDR3 is TGTGCCAGCAGTTCGTCGCTTCTCCTGGGACTCACCACCTACGAGCAGTACTTC. This rearrangement joins TRBV28 to TRBJ2-7, with a possible D match to TRBD2 (6 bases). Germline V gene data show CDR1 as MDHEN and CDR2 as SYDVKM. The CDR3 extends over 18 amino acids. The ends were cut back, 4 bases at V and 2 bases at J, with 24 bases in the middle.

A word on this clone: The sample has other DNA sequences that encode this CDR3 too. CDR3 sequence reads: CASSLVPGTDTQYF. CDR3 nucleotide sequence: TGTGCCAGCAGCTTAGTGCCAGGCACAGATACGCAGTATTTT. The V gene is TRBV7-9, the J gene TRBJ2-3, with unresolved D. With 1 base removed from V and 1 base from J, the gap between germline ends came to 6 bases. Per germline, CDR1 SEHNR and CDR2 FQNEAQ (reference sequence). The CDR3 covers 14 residues.

The chain uses TRBV6-1 and TRBJ2-7; 7 bases fit TRBD2. Germline V gene data show CDR1 as MNHNS and CDR2 as SASEGT. CDR3 length equals 16 residues. Trimming cost V 3 bases and J 0 bases; bases outside gene matches: 8. DNA of the CDR3: TGTGCCAGCAGTGACCCAGCGGGACTGACCTCCTACGAGCAGTACTTC. Translation: CASSDPAGLTSYEQYF.

The chain couples TRBV4-1 to TRBJ1-4; 7 bases are shared with TRBD1. The V gene's germline CDR1 is MGHRA and CDR2 YSYEKL. The CDR3 spans 14 residues. The V and J ends lost 4 bases and 2 bases, in that order; junction bases with no gene match: 1. The CDR3 loop reads CASSPQGTNEKLFF. The DNA of the CDR3 is TGCGCCAGCAGCCCACAGGGGACTAATGAAAAACTGTTTTTT.

This chain connects TRBV5-1 to TRBJ2-7; 8 positions match TRBD1. The CDR3 extends over 16 amino acids. J lost 3 bases, V lost 4 bases, and 12 bases had no gene match. The germline V gene has CDR1 SGHRS and CDR2 YFSETQ. This chain's CDR3 is CASSPTDRARGYEQYF. CDR3 in DNA: TGCGCCAGCAGCCCAACGGACAGGGCGCGGGGCTACGAGCAGTACTTC.

The V gene is TRBV6-1, the J gene TRBJ2-3; D is uncertain. Looked up from germline, CDR1 is MNHNS and CDR2 is SASEGT. The V end was cut by 1 base, the J end by 5 bases, with 4 bases between. There are 12 residues in the CDR3. CDR3 residues: CASSEGIDTQYF. The CDR3 DNA reads TGTGCCAGCAGTGAAGGTATAGATACGCAGTATTTT.